A single TCR beta chain is shown here with its context. Its specificity is not known. The PCR ran on 60 Vbeta and 13 Jbeta primers. The assay was immunoSEQ multiplex PCR, and TCRdb's table has in-frame clones only and misses some. The sample carries about 170,000 clones, roughly 72% recorded once. The data stem from a study of cytomegalovirus exposure and HLA in healthy donors. Study-wide findings and caveats: A later analysis found that most CMV-associated TCR beta chains appeared HLA-restricted. Researchers reported in a later analysis that common viral pathogens appeared linked to several top clusters.

Per the germline V gene, CDR1 is SGHNT and CDR2 is YYREEE (reference sequence). The CDR3 length is 16 residues. V was pared by 3 bases and J by 4 bases, with 8 bases of the junction left unmatched. The specimen was PBMCs. This TCR was sampled from a middle-aged man in good health and CMV-seropositive. The rearrangement joins TRBV5-4 to TRBJ2-3; 10 nucleotides agree with TRBD2. CDR3 loop: CASSSSAGGPSDTQYF. DNA of the CDR3: TGTGCCAGCAGCTCTTCAGCGGGGGGGCCATCAGATACGCAGTATTTT. The full variable domain, rest sourced from reference TRBV5-4 and TRBJ2-3, is ETGVTQSPTHLIKTRGQQVTLRCSSQSGHNTVSWYQQALGQGPQFIFQYYREEENGRGNFPPRFSGLQFPNYSSELNVNALELDDSALYLCASSSSAGGPSDTQYFGPGTRLTVL.